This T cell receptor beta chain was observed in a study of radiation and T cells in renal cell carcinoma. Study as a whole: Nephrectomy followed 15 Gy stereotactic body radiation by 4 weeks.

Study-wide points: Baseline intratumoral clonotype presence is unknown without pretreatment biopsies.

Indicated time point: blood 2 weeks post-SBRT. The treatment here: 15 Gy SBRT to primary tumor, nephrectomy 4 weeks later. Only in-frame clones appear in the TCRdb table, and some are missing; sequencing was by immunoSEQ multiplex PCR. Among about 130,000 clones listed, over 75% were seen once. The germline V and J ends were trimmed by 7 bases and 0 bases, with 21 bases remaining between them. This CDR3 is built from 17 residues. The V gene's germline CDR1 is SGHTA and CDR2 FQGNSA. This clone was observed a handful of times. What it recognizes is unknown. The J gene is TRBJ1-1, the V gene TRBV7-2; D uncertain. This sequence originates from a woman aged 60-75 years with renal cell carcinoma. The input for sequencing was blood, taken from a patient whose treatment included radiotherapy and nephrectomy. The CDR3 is CASNHLPSFAMNTEAFF. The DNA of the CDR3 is TGTGCCAGCAACCACCTTCCCTCCTTCGCGATGAACACTGAAGCTTTCTTT.